This T cell receptor beta chain stems from a study of T cells after yellow fever vaccination. Study-wide points: Secondary responses were weaker yet peaked faster, day 5 versus 15. Most primary-vaccination clones recurred post-booster (roughly 97% CD4, just over 85% CD8).

About this clonotype itself: Its specificity is not known.

5'RACE template switching generated TCR cDNA, adding a universal primer site and UMIs. TCRdb independently ran MiXCR on the 5' RACE reads; one entry per CDR3 protein. Among roughly 300,000 distinct CDR3 sequences listed, around 6.8% were seen once. The sequence was collected from a man aged 18 to 30 who received the YFV17D yellow fever vaccine. The sample consisted of PBMCs, taken around 45 days after the first yellow fever vaccination.

CDR3 bases: TGTGCCAGCAGTTGGGGAAGACGCAAGGAGGCCCGCTGGTACGAGCAGTACTTC. This translates into CASSWGRRKEARWYEQYF. The chain has TRBV11-2 and TRBJ2-7; D perhaps matches TRBD2 (5 bases). The CDR3 is 18 amino acids. The germline V gene has CDR1 SGHAT and CDR2 FQNNGV. V lost 6 bases and J lost 4, with 28 bases in between.